This TCR beta chain was captured in a study of blood T cell repertoires in COVID-19. The CDR3 sequence is 16 residues long. V was trimmed by 0 bases and J by 2 bases, leaving 12 bases between them. Germline CDR1 and CDR2: LGHNA and YSLEER. Participant age was roughly 18 to 90 years, and participants resided in 25 or so US areas. As handled by the study authors: Amplification of reference gene primers was used by the study to estimate nucleated cell counts. TCRdb keeps only in-frame clones here, not all; method: immunoSEQ multiplex PCR. Clone size and V and J calls were adopted from that table, with D and trimming inferred from the DNA. Altogether 300,000 to 350,000 clones are present, approximately 86% being singletons, with the ten largest covering 4% to 5%.

The source material was PBMCs or T cells enriched from blood (not recorded which). The chain couples TRBV4-3 to TRBJ2-3, with D hard to call. The receptor was isolated from a woman between 40 and 50 years old with acute COVID-19. The CDR3 sequence: CASSQDVAVITDTQYF. For the CDR3, the DNA is TGCGCCAGCAGCCAAGATGTGGCGGTGATCACAGATACGCAGTATTTT.